The 12 T cell receptor beta chains below come from one sample, sequenced in a study of blood T cell repertoires in COVID-19. Assay used: immunoSEQ multiplex PCR; TCRdb lists only in-frame clones, some missing. The repertoire holds about 63,000 clones, with about 81% as singletons. Sequencing was carried out using peripheral blood. These receptor sequences come from a human donor in a cohort sampled during active COVID-19.

The chain uses TRBV5-1 and TRBJ2-1; the match to TRBD2 covers 10 bases. Germline lookup yields CDR1 SGHRS and CDR2 YFSETQ. This CDR3 has 17 residues. V was pared by 3 bases and J by 1 base, with 7 bases of the junction left unmatched. Here the CDR3 DNA reads TGCGCCAGCAGCTGGACTAGCGGATCACCTTCCTACAATGAGCAGTTCTTC. Residues: CASSWTSGSPSYNEQFF.

The rearrangement links TRBV5-4 to TRBJ2-1, with 7 bases that match TRBD2. The CDR3 consists of 13 residues. V lost 0 bases to trimming and J lost 13 bases; unmatched junction nucleotides: 7. Germline V gives CDR1 SGHNT, CDR2 YYREEE (reference sequence). The CDR3 region is CASSLGSREIQFF. CDR3 bases: TGTGCCAGCAGCTTGGGCTCGCGGGAGATTCAGTTCTTC.

Only a few counts were recorded for this clone. The chain uses TRBV25-1 and TRBJ1-2; D unresolved. This CDR3 comprises 14 residues. The germline V gene encodes CDR1 MGHDK and CDR2 SYGVNS. V was shortened by 1 base and J by 8 bases, with 14 bases between the two germline ends. The CDR3 DNA is TGTGCCAGCAGTGAATCCGAGTCTCAGAGGGGCTACACCTTC. Translation: CASSESESQRGYTF.

The chain links TRBV9 to TRBJ2-1, with 7 positions matching TRBD2. The germline gives CDR1 SGDLS, CDR2 YYNGEE. The CDR3 spans 15 residues. Trimming cost V 4 bases and J 7 bases; bases outside gene matches: 11. The CDR3 coding sequence is TGTGCCAGCAGCCTAACCGGGACTAAATGGAATGAGCAGTTCTTC. This codes for CASSLTGTKWNEQFF.

V is TRBV4-2 and J is TRBJ2-6; TRBD2 matches at 8 bases. Germline V gene sequence: CDR1 LGHNA, CDR2 YNFKEQ. The CDR3 covers 19 residues. V gave up 0 bases and J gave up 3 bases; unmatched junction bases: 10. This chain's CDR3 is CASSQDNPAGGDGANVLTF. CDR3 in DNA: TGTGCCAGCAGCCAAGATAATCCTGCGGGAGGTGATGGGGCCAACGTCCTGACTTTC.

The chain has TRBV6-4 and TRBJ2-7, with 11 bases fitting TRBD2. The length of the CDR3 is 14 residues. Trimming cost V 11 bases and J 6 bases; bases outside gene matches: 12. Germline V lookup: CDR1 MRHNA, CDR2 SNTAGT. The DNA for the CDR3 is TGTGCCCGGCCGCGACTAGCGGGATTTCCCGAGCAGTACTTC. Translation: CARPRLAGFPEQYF.

The V and J genes are TRBV11-2 and TRBJ2-1; weak D call: TRBD2 (6 bases). The CDR3 consists of 14 residues. CDR1 and CDR2 from the germline V gene are SGHAT and FQNNGV. V lost 4 bases and J 6 bases, leaving 13 bases between the germline ends. Here the CDR3 reads CASSSTGTLNEQFF. The CDR3 coding sequence is TGTGCCAGCAGCTCAACCGGGACTCTCAATGAGCAGTTCTTC.

V is TRBV9 and J is TRBJ2-7, with 10 bases lining up with TRBD1. CDR1 is SGDLS and CDR2 is YYNGEE in the germline V gene. CDR3 length: 15 residues. The V segment lost 4 bases and the J segment 3 bases; nucleotides outside the gene matches: 7. CDR3 sequence reads: CASSPGQGVVYEQYF. The CDR3 DNA follows: TGTGCCAGCAGCCCCGGACAGGGGGTGGTCTACGAGCAGTACTTC.

The chain recombines TRBV2 with TRBJ2-7, with D perhaps TRBD1 (5 bases). The CDR3 is made up of 14 amino acids. Trimming took off 2 bases at V and 2 bases at J, with 10 bases between the two ends. Germline assignment: CDR1 SNHLY and CDR2 FYNNEI. Here the CDR3 DNA reads TGTGCCAGCAGTGAATCAGGGATGCCCTACGAGCAGTACTTC. Translating it yields CASSESGMPYEQYF.

A few counts support this clone. The CDR3 DNA is TGTGCCAGCAGTTACTCGGCGGGGGGGGGACAGCCCCAGCATTTT. As protein: CASSYSAGGGQPQHF. The genes are TRBV6-2 or TRBV6-3 and TRBJ1-5; D is possibly TRBD1 (5 bases). Trimming took off 0 bases at V and 7 bases at J, with 13 bases between the two ends. The CDR3 consists of 15 residues. Germline V lookup: CDR1 MNHEY, CDR2 SVGEGT.

The CDR3 loop is CASSLTQGTEAFF. CDR3 sequence (DNA): TGTGCCAGCAGTCTAACACAGGGGACTGAAGCTTTCTTT. The chain carries TRBV27 and TRBJ1-1; 7 positions agree with TRBD1. J gave up 5 bases and V 5 bases, and 5 bases lay outside the gene matches. Germline V gene lookup returns CDR1 MNHEY and CDR2 SMNVEV (reference sequence). This CDR3 spans 13 amino acids.

The rearrangement links TRBV28 to TRBJ2-2; 10 positions agree with TRBD2. Germline assignment: CDR1 MDHEN and CDR2 SYDVKM. V was pared by 4 bases and J by 1 base, with 0 bases of the junction left unmatched. The CDR3 sequence is 15 residues long. The DNA of the CDR3 is TGTGCCAGCAGTTCTAGCGGGGGGAACACCGGGGAGCTGTTTTTT. Its translation is CASSSSGGNTGELFF.